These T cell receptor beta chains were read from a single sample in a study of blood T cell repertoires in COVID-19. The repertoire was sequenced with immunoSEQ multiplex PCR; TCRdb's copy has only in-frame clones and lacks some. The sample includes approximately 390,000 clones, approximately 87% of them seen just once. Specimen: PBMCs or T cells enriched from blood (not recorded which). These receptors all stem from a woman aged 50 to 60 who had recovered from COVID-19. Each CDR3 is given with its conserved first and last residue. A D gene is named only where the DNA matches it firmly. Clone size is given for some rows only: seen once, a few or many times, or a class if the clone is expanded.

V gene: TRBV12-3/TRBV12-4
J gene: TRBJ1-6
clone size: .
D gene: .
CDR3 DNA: TGTGCCAGCAGCCCAGGGCCCTCACCCCTCCACTTT
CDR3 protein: CASSPGPSPLHF

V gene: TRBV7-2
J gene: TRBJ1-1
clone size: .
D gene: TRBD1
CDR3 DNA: TGTGCCAGCAGCTTCGGGACAGGGGTAACTGAAGCTTTCTTT
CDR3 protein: CASSFGTGVTEAFF

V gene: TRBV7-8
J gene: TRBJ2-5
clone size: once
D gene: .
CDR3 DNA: TGTGCCAGCAGCCGAGTAGGGGGCCAAGAGACCCAGTACTTC
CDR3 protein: CASSRVGGQETQYF

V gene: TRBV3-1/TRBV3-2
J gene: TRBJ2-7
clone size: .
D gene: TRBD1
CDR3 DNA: TGTGCCAGCAGCCAGGGACAGTCCTACGAACAGTACTTC
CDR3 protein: CASSQGQSYEQYF

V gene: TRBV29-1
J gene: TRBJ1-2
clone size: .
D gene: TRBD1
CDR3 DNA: TGCAGCGTTTCCCGACAGGGCGACGGCTACACCTTC
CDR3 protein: CSVSRQGDGYTF

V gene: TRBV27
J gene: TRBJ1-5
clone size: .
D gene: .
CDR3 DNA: TGTGCCAGCAGTTTCGGGGGAGCGGGGAATCAGCCCCAGCATTTT
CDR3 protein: CASSFGGAGNQPQHF

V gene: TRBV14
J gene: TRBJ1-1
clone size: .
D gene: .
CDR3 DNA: TGTGCCAGCAGCCAAGGCCTGCGGAACACTGAAGCTTTCTTT
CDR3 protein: CASSQGLRNTEAFF

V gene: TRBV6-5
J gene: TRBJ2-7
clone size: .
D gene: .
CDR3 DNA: TGTGCCAGCAGTTATAATCAGGGCTCCTACGAGCAGTACTTC
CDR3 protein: CASSYNQGSYEQYF

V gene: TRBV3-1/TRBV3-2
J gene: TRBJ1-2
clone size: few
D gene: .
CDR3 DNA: TGTGCCAGCAGCCAAGGTCGGGGGGCGAACTATGGCTACACCTTC
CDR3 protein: CASSQGRGANYGYTF

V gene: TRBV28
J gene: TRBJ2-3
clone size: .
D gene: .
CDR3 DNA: TGTGCCAGCAGTTTTAACCCCGGAGGCCCAGATACGCAGTATTTT
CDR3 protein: CASSFNPGGPDTQYF

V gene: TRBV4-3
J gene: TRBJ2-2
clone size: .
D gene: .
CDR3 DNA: TGCGCCAGCAGCCAAGATCACAGGACAGCGAACACCGGGGAGCTGTTTTTT
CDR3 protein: CASSQDHRTANTGELFF

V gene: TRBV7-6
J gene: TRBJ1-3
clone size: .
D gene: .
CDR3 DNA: TGTGCCAGCAGCTTAGGGGACAACTCTGGAAACACCATATATTTT
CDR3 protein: CASSLGDNSGNTIYF

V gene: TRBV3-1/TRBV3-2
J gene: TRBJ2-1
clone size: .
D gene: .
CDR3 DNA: TGTGCCAGCAGCCAACAGGTTCCCAGTGAGCAGTTCTTC
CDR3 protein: CASSQQVPSEQFF

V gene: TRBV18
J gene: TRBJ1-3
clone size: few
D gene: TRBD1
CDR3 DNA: TGTGCCAGCTCACCACAGTCAACCGGGACAGGGGCTGGAAACACCATATATTTT
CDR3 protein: CASSPQSTGTGAGNTIYF

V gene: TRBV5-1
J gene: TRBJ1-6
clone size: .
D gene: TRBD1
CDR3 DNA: TGCGCCAGCAGAACGTCGTCCGGGACAGTGGATTCACCCCTCCACTTT
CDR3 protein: CASRTSSGTVDSPLHF

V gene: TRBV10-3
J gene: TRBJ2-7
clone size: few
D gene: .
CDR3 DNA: TGTGCCATCAGTGCCAGCTACGAGCAGTACTTC
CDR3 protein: CAISASYEQYF

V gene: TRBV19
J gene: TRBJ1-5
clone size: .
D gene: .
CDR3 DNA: TGTGCCAGTAGTAACGGGGATAGCAATCAGCCCCAGCATTTT
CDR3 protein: CASSNGDSNQPQHF

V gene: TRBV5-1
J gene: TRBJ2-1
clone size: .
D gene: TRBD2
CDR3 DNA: TGCGCCAGCAGCCCAAGGACTAGCGGGGGGGACAATGAGCAGTTCTTC
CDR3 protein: CASSPRTSGGDNEQFF

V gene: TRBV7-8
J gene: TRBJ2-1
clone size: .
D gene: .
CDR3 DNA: TGTGCCAGCAGCTTACAGGGCTTCAGCTCCTACAATGAGCAGTTCTTC
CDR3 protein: CASSLQGFSSYNEQFF

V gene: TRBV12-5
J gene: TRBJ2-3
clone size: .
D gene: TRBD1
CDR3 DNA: TGTGCTAGTGGTCAGGGACAGCTTACAGATACGCAGTATTTT
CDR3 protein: CASGQGQLTDTQYF

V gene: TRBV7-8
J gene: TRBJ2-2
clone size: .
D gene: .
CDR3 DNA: TGTGCCAGCAGCTTTCCCAGGGCTGACACCGGGGAGCTGTTTTTT
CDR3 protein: CASSFPRADTGELFF

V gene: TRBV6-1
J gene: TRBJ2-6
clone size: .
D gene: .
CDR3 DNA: TGTGCCAGCAGTGAAAGGGGACACATAAACTCTGGGGCCAACGTCCTGACTTTC
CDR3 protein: CASSERGHINSGANVLTF

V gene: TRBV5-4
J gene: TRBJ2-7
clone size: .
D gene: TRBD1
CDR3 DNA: TGTGCCAGCAGCCTAGGCGGGACAGGGCTCTACGAGCAGTACTTC
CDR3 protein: CASSLGGTGLYEQYF

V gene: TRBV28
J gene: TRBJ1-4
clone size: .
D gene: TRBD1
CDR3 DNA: TGTGCCAGCAGCCTTGACAGGGAAGACGAAAAACTGTTTTTT
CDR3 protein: CASSLDREDEKLFF